What follows describes a single T cell receptor (beta chain). Its antigen is unidentified. Trimming at V came to 3 bases and at J to 5 bases, leaving 11 bases not matched to a gene. Germline assignment: CDR1 DFQATT and CDR2 SNEGSKA (reference sequence). This CDR3 is built from 15 residues. The sample comes from a study of post-analysis software for immune sequencing data. Study outcomes and limitations: Samples prepared in the same batch strongly co-clustered by F measure. Patients had higher frequencies than controls of roughly 5 TRBV segments, including TRBV5-6, TRBV5-1 and TRBV20-1. The study found significantly lower normalized Chao1 diversity in multiple sclerosis patients than in controls.

Sequencing libraries made from TCR beta cDNA carried unique molecular identifiers. TCRdb fed the PCR reads into MiXCR, producing one record per CDR3 protein. The sample consists of 350,000 to 500,000 distinct CDR3 sequences, roughly 40% of them appearing once. Sequencing used blood. The rearrangement links TRBV20-1 to TRBJ2-5, with 8 bases that match TRBD2. The TCR sequence derives from a girl aged 2 to 9 with multiple sclerosis. The CDR3 loop reads CSARLPGTRVETQYF. The DNA of the CDR3 is TGCAGTGCTAGGCTCCCCGGGACTAGAGTGGAGACCCAGTACTTC.